This paragraph reports one TCR beta chain. The antigen it recognizes is unknown. No much larger clone is present one base from it, and per-base qualities are unavailable. This entry is derived from a study of cytomegalovirus exposure and HLA in healthy donors (dated by TCRdb to the late 2010s). About the full investigation: In an earlier analysis of 587 of the donors, 250 to 350 Gb of sequence data and 117 million unique TCR beta sequences from 150 million to 200 million T cells were reported. About 330 gigabases of sequencing data and around 80 million unique TCR sequences made up an early release that covered 640 HLA-typed donors. Of the approximately 370 genotyped donors, less than 90% were placed in the genetic ancestry cluster associated with self-reported Caucasian donors. The study aimed to test whether signatures of past pathogen exposure could be identified by cataloging public T cell receptors. The T cell repertoires of under 700 subjects were profiled by immunosequencing and related to cytomegalovirus serostatus. Along with the approximately 650-subject first cohort, a separate validation cohort of roughly 110 different subjects was used. The study combined high-throughput TCR immunosequencing, statistical association of individual TCRs with disease status, and machine learning to predict cytomegalovirus infection status. A later analysis re-analyzed previously published TCR beta repertoires from 666 donors and added high-resolution HLA genotyping to study TCR occurrence patterns. In the later analysis, no new phenotypic data were used to find candidate immune exposures; instead, reliance was placed on TCR beta sequences and their occurrence across donors. An earlier analysis of 450 to 750 of the donors used high-throughput TCR beta sequencing to judge whether each TCR beta V gene segment behaved as functional or pseudogenic. Donor age, sex, ethnicity and CMV serostatus were collected together with the repertoire data. A later genetic analysis took genome-wide SNP genotypes for about 55% of the 666 donors and used that subset as a discovery cohort. Every repertoire in the discovery cohort had been generated on one and the same sequencing platform. Class I and class II HLA loci were covered by the typing at four-digit resolution. The number of typed donors differed by locus: about 620-640 for A, B, C, DRB1 and DQB1; 500 to 550 for DQA1; approximately 600 for DPA1; and about 450 for DPB1. A few DR-DQ haplotypes were treated as single units for association and clustering because of strong linkage in the cohort. Among 300 to 450 genotyped donors of the cohort, an average of approximately 250,000 unique TCR beta nucleotide sequences were sequenced per donor, around a sixth of them non-productive.

Libraries were built with the immunoSEQ multiplex PCR assay. The multiplex PCR relied on a mix of 60 forward primers for TCR Vbeta segments and 13 reverse primers for TCR Jbeta segments. A multiplex PCR assay on genomic DNA amplified the CDR3 region of rearranged TCR beta genes. The Illumina HiSeq System was used to sequence the amplified TCR beta libraries as 87-base-pair reads. The authors' pipeline ran thus. In a later analysis, about 80 million unique TCR beta chains were counted across the roughly 610 repertoires, and roughly 11 million of these chains were shared by at least two donors. To remove PCR and sequencing errors, raw reads were error-corrected and collapsed into unique sequences using a nearest-neighbor algorithm that merged closely related sequences. Alignment of CDR3 sequences to IMGT reference sequences was used to assign V, D and J gene segments. For a sequence to be retained, a match of at least six nucleotides to both a V gene segment and a J gene segment was required. A rearrangement counted as productive if the CDR3 had no stop codons and remained in frame with V and J, and every other rearrangement counted as non-productive. Following IMGT convention, CDR3 was defined as the stretch from the second conserved V-encoded cysteine up to the conserved J-encoded phenylalanine. Sequences without an unambiguous match to a single V gene segment were excluded from the earlier analysis of several hundred of the donors. In an earlier analysis of almost 600 of the donors, a V segment was called functional when productive rearrangements were above 56.7%, and segregating when the standard deviation between donors exceeded 5%. A statistical classification framework was built to diagnose cytomegalovirus status from the catalog of TCR beta chain sequences. In a later analysis, V and J genes were assigned by comparing TCR nucleotide sequences against IMGT/GENE-DB human TR gene sequences. Using the TCRdist pipeline, a later analysis assigned CDR3 sequences along with most-parsimonious VDJ recombination scenarios. In a later analysis, each TCR beta chain was defined by its CDR3 amino acid sequence together with its V-gene family, and reads lacking a unique V-gene family were excluded. A later analysis removed nearly 600 highly shared, low-generation-probability nucleotide sequences to deal with suspected cross-contamination and a sequencing artifact. A later analysis calculated a clonal expansion index for each public chain from normalized within-repertoire ranks of inferred template counts. In a later analysis, generation probabilities were computed using a VDJ recombination model fitted to out-of-frame rearrangements, and the results were checked against IGoR. In a later analysis, TCR-TCR, TCR-HLA and TCR-CMV co-occurrence was scored with hypergeometric tests, and a repertoire-size bias correction was applied to TCR pairs. A later analysis estimated false discovery rates by permuting HLA or CMV assignments 20 times. In a later analysis, co-occurring TCRs were grouped using DBSCAN, and TCRdist sequence similarity was added for clustering within HLA-allele-positive subsets. For co-occurrence clustering, repertoires with fewer than 30,000 or more than 120,000 public chains were excluded, along with roughly five repertoires with anomalous nucleotide sharing. TCRdb obtained this table from immuneACCESS and retained in-frame rearrangements with V and J assigned. These tables miss some clones; where compared with another copy, unresolved V genes account for less than half of the shortfall, and the remainder is unexplained. V and J calls and clone size are copied from that table; D and trimming were computed from the DNA. The sample yields 210,000 or so clones; approximately 90% were counted once. The ten most abundant clones make up roughly 1% of the sample.

Overall results and qualifications from the work: Assigning TCR associations to individual alleles was difficult when HLA alleles, especially DR and DQ, strongly co-occurred. In a later genetic analysis, fewer N-insertions in productive TCRs were reported among donors in an Asian-associated ancestry cluster than the 666-donor mean. While some public TCRs were present in many individuals, most TCR sequences turned up only very rarely across donors. In vitro tests confirmed that a few of the cytomegalovirus-associated TCR beta chains recognize cytomegalovirus antigens. Because counts were too low, about 15 rarely observed V segments, including chromosome 9 orphons, were left out of the earlier analysis of approximately 580 of the donors. Roughly uniform sequencing depth across donors was assumed in presence/absence analyses, although this assumption may not hold. Because some donors lacked HLA typing at each locus, the association tests relied only on the typed subset. Broadly in line with IMGT annotations, most TCR beta V segments showed up in productive rearrangements about 87% or about 30% of the time in an earlier analysis of some 590 of the donors. In a later analysis, TCR association rates were found to vary across HLA loci, with the most associated TCRs seen for DRB1 alleles and the fewest for HLA-C alleles. The study listed over 150 TCR beta chains as associated with cytomegalovirus. Correlated functional status among segregating V segments might be attributable to linkage disequilibrium, but an unknown experimental factor could not be ruled out. The classifier was reported to diagnose cytomegalovirus status with high specificity and sensitivity in both the original and validation cohorts. This cohort had only TCR beta chains sequenced, and the lack of alpha or paired-chain data limited which features could be detected. A further reported finding was that TCR beta sequences accurately predicted the HLA-A and HLA-B alleles for most subjects in the first cohort. In a later genetic analysis, a missense DCLRE1C variant was associated with V-gene and J-gene trimming of TCR beta chains, and the association was replicated in an independent cohort. In a later analysis, HLA-associated TCR beta chains were found to be more clonally expanded and to have lower generation probabilities than equally common non-associated chains. For the cohort, immune exposure information was limited to CMV serostatus. A cluster of highly shared sequence variants was judged likely to be a technical artifact of the sequencing pipeline. A later analysis reported that several top co-occurrence clusters appeared linked to parvovirus B19, influenza, CMV and Epstein-Barr virus. According to a later analysis, most CMV-associated TCR beta chains appeared to be HLA-restricted, and the HLA associations seemed to be driven largely by CMV exposure. The authors suggested that the approach could potentially be extended to other disease states and immunological phenotypes. In a later analysis, 16,951 TCR beta sequences were associated with specific HLA alleles at a false discovery rate of 0.05.

The cohort consisted of 600 to 700 healthy bone marrow donors. Cohort members were all nominally healthy when sampled, although unrecorded immune exposures were likely present. The donor tested CMV seronegative and was one of the 352 seronegative cohort members. A peripheral blood sample was collected from each donor, and TCR beta sequencing was performed on peripheral blood mononuclear cells. The Qiagen DNeasy Blood Extraction Kit was used to extract genomic DNA from the blood cell samples. Sequencing was carried out using PBMCs. This clonotype originated in a woman aged 18-29 years in good health and CMV-seronegative.

The nucleotide sequence reads TGTGCCAGCAGCAAGGGACAGCAGAACACTGAAGCTTTCTTT. Translated, it reads CASSKGQQNTEAFF. The sequence links TRBV6-6 to TRBJ1-1; 7 bases in the junction line up with TRBD1. The CDR3, from cysteine to phenylalanine, totals 14 residues. Just CDR3 DNA is preserved here, 42 bases in frame from base 1. CDR1 is given as MNHNY and CDR2 as SVGAGI, both from the germline V gene (reference sequence). For this chain, trimming is 6 bases at the V end and 1 base at the J end, and the number of junction bases without a gene match is 5.